The 21 T cell receptor beta chains in this list originate from one sample, sequenced in a study of radiotherapy plus CTLA-4 blockade in lung cancer listed by TCRdb under 2018. Libraries were constructed by the immunoSEQ multiplex PCR assay. TCRdb holds this immuneACCESS table with in-frame rearrangements only. Some clones are missing; in checked studies, unresolved V genes explain under half, and the rest has no known cause. Counted in this sample were about 32,000 clones; around 75% of them appeared once. Over 12% of the sample belongs to the ten largest clones. The source was peripheral blood, collected from a patient treated with radiotherapy plus ipilimumab. These receptors were obtained from a human donor with non-small cell lung cancer that progressed on radiotherapy plus ipilimumab.

This chain links TRBV6-6 with TRBJ1-2, with TRBD1 identical over 7 bases. CDR1 and CDR2 (germline): MNHNY, SVGAGI (reference sequence). The trim removed 0 bases at V and 12 bases at J, leaving 16 bases unmatched. This CDR3 spans 16 amino acids. The DNA for the CDR3 is TGTGCCAGCAGTTACTCGCTTAAACAGGGGAGGAGTGGGGACACCTTC. Its translation is CASSYSLKQGRSGDTF.

There are a few counts of this clone. DNA for the CDR3: TGTGCCAGTAGTATAGCAAGCGGGGGAGACTTAGGGAATGAGCAGTTCTTC. This gives the protein CASSIASGGDLGNEQFF. This chain joins TRBV19 and TRBJ2-1, with 8 bases lining up with TRBD2. CDR1 is LNHDA and CDR2 is SQIVND in the germline V gene (reference sequence). J was trimmed by 7 bases and V by 1 base; bases with no gene match: 12. The CDR3 length is 17 residues.

The rearrangement links TRBV7-9 to TRBJ2-1; 8 nucleotides agree with TRBD2. With 1 base clipped from V and 4 bases from J, the junction kept 6 bases outside the gene matches. The CDR3 has 16 residues. Germline values: CDR1 SEHNR, CDR2 FQNEAQ (reference sequence). In nucleotides, the CDR3 is TGTGCCAGCAGCTTAGTGGGTAGCGGGGCGTACAATGAGCAGTTCTTC. As protein: CASSLVGSGAYNEQFF. Based on the CDR3 plus reference TRBV7-9 and TRBJ2-1, the full variable domain is DTGVSQNPRHKITKRGQNVTFRCDPISEHNRLYWYRQTLGQGPEFLTYFQNEAQLEKSRLLSDRFSAERPKGSFSTLEIQRTEQGDSAMYLCASSLVGSGAYNEQFFGPGTRLTVL.

The chain is built from TRBV5-1 and TRBJ1-2; the D is unclear. Germline V gives CDR1 SGHRS, CDR2 YFSETQ. Trimming cost V 0 bases and J 3 bases, with 6 bases left between them. This CDR3 has 13 amino acids. The CDR3 DNA sequence: TGCGCCAGCAGCTTGGCTCAGGACTATGGCTACACCTTC. Its translation is CASSLAQDYGYTF.

This chain connects TRBV6-1 to TRBJ2-5; TRBD1 or TRBD2 may be the D gene (5 bases each). The J call could be wrong; TRBJ2-7 is a better fit for the DNA end. The CDR3 covers 14 residues. Germline values: CDR1 MNHNS, CDR2 SASEGT. CDR3 nucleotide sequence: TGTGCCAGCACCAGGTGGGACGGGACCTACGAGCAGTACTTC. Its translation is CASTRWDGTYEQYF.

This rearrangement joins TRBV28 to TRBJ2-3; 7 positions match TRBD1. In germline, CDR1 is MDHEN, CDR2 SYDVKM. The V and J ends lost 9 bases and 1 base, in that order; junction bases with no gene match: 13. This CDR3 region has 16 residues. Here the CDR3 reads CASKTQTGLGTDTQYF. DNA of the CDR3: TGTGCCAGTAAAACCCAGACAGGGTTGGGCACAGATACGCAGTATTTT.

This sequence joins TRBV5-4 and TRBJ2-7; the match to TRBD1 covers 8 bases. Germline assignment: CDR1 SGHNT and CDR2 YYREEE (reference sequence). The CDR3 contains 13 residues. Unmatched junction bases numbered 1, after V lost 2 bases and J lost 3 bases. The CDR3: CASSFGTGYEQYF. The CDR3 coding sequence is TGTGCCAGCAGCTTCGGGACAGGCTACGAGCAGTACTTC.

The chain carries TRBV13 and TRBJ1-5; D call uncertain. Germline assignment: CDR1 PRHDT and CDR2 FYEKMQ (reference sequence). CDR3 size: 16 residues. Trimming left V 0 bases short and J 1 base short, with 10 bases between. The CDR3 DNA follows: TGTGCCAGCAGCTTAGGGGCAGGTAGGAGCAATCAGCCCCAGCATTTT. Its translation: CASSLGAGRSNQPQHF.

The chain couples TRBV6-1 to TRBJ2-2; no firm D call. This CDR3 is built from 13 residues. The germline V gene has CDR1 MNHNS and CDR2 SASEGT. Trimming stripped 7 bases from V and 5 bases from J, with 11 bases between. DNA for the CDR3: TGTGCCAGCACATGGGCGCGGACCGGGGAGCTGTTTTTT. Translation: CASTWARTGELFF.

This clone was counted between two and nine times. The chain combines TRBV5-6 with TRBJ1-3; perhaps TRBD1 as D (6 bases). V was cut by 2 bases and J by 0 bases, with 12 bases left in between. This CDR3 is 16 amino acids long. The germline V gene encodes CDR1 SGHDT and CDR2 YYEEEE. CDR3 nucleotide sequence: TGTGCCAGCAGCTTTGGGGGGCCATACTCTGGAAACACCATATATTTT. Protein sequence: CASSFGGPYSGNTIYF.

V and J are TRBV19 and TRBJ1-5; D remains unclear. The CDR3 has 13 amino acids. Trimming took off 6 bases at V and 1 base at J, with 7 bases between the two ends. Germline V CDR1 and CDR2: LNHDA, SQIVND (reference sequence). The CDR3 DNA reads TGTGCCAGTAGCCGAGGGAGCAATCAGCCCCAGCATTTT. It encodes CASSRGSNQPQHF.

The chain combines TRBV27 with TRBJ2-3; D gene unclear. Germline-derived CDR1 and CDR2 are MNHEY and SMNVEV (reference sequence). Trimming cost V 4 bases and J 4 bases, with 6 bases left between them. This CDR3 is 12 amino acids long. The CDR3 loop is CASSYGPDTQYF. CDR3 DNA sequence: TGTGCCAGCAGTTACGGGCCAGATACGCAGTATTTT.

The genes are TRBV28 and TRBJ2-5, with D unresolved. The CDR3 is 13 amino acids. V was clipped by 4 bases and J by 0 bases, with 6 bases between them. Germline loops: CDR1 MDHEN, CDR2 SYDVKM. The DNA of the CDR3 is TGTGCCAGCAGTTCAGGATACCAAGAGACCCAGTACTTC. It translates to CASSSGYQETQYF.

The CDR3 loop reads CASIARTGNTEAFF. Written as DNA, the CDR3 is TGTGCCAGCATCGCCAGGACAGGGAACACTGAAGCTTTCTTT. The chain couples TRBV6-5 to TRBJ1-1, with 7 nucleotides matching TRBD1. The CDR3 has 14 amino acids. V was pared by 7 bases and J by 1 base, with 6 bases of the junction left unmatched. CDR1 is MNHEY, CDR2 SVGAGI, per germline.

The rearrangement uses TRBV4-1 and TRBJ2-2; weak D call: TRBD2 (6 bases). V shed 3 bases and J shed 5 bases, with 19 bases lying between them. CDR3 length: 17 amino acids. From germline, CDR1 is MGHRA and CDR2 YSYEKL. CDR3 nucleotide sequence: TGCGCCAGCAGCCACTCGTGGAGGGGATCGGTAACCGGGGAGCTGTTTTTT. It translates to CASSHSWRGSVTGELFF.

Only a few counts were recorded for this clone. This sequence joins TRBV5-6 and TRBJ1-1; D is ambiguous. This CDR3 comprises 14 residues. Deletions cut 0 bases from V and 4 bases from J, with 10 bases between. Looked up from germline, CDR1 is SGHDT and CDR2 is YYEEEE. CDR3 sequence: CASSLGRRGTEAFF. CDR3 in DNA: TGTGCCAGCAGCTTGGGGCGCCGGGGCACTGAAGCTTTCTTT.

This clone has only one observation. V is TRBV28 and J is TRBJ2-3; either TRBD1 or TRBD2 may supply D (6 bases each). With 3 bases removed from V and 3 bases from J, the gap between germline ends came to 19 bases. CDR1 MDHEN and CDR2 SYDVKM come from the germline V gene. There are 17 residues in the CDR3. This CDR3 reads CASSFPLGGRETDTQYF. CDR3 coding DNA: TGTGCCAGCAGTTTTCCCCTCGGGGGCCGAGAGACAGATACGCAGTATTTT.

This clone was detected only once. Additional DNA sequences in this sample encode the identical CDR3. The rearrangement joins TRBV11-2 to TRBJ1-2; D is undetermined. In germline, CDR1 is SGHAT, CDR2 FQNNGV. The CDR3 contains 12 residues. The V end lost 1 base, the J end lost 6 bases, and 6 bases lay between the germline ends. As DNA, the CDR3 is TGTGCCAGCAGCTTAGGGAGGGATGGCTACACCTTC. Residues: CASSLGRDGYTF.

The rearrangement uses TRBV18 and TRBJ2-2, with 9 bases fitting TRBD1. The CDR3 has 15 amino acids. CDR1 is KGHSH, CDR2 LQKENI, per germline. J gave up 1 base and V 5 bases, and 2 bases lay outside the gene matches. CDR3 coding DNA: TGTGCCAGCTCATTGGGACAGGGGAACACCGGGGAGCTGTTTTTT. Translated, it gives CASSLGQGNTGELFF. Full variable domain (missing parts from reference TRBV18 and TRBJ2-2): NAGVMQNPRHLVRRRGQEARLRCSPMKGHSHVYWYRQLPEEGLKFMVYLQKENIIDESGMPKERFSAEFPKEGPSILRIQQVVRGDSAAYFCASSLGQGNTGELFFGEGSRLTVL.

In this sample, this clone turned up once. This chain links TRBV7-8 with TRBJ2-7, with a tentative D call TRBD2 (5 bases). The ends were cut back, 5 bases at V and 2 bases at J, with 13 bases in the middle. Germline values: CDR1 SGHVS, CDR2 FQNEAQ. The CDR3 sequence is 14 residues long. The CDR3 coding sequence is TGTGCCAGCAGCGGAGGACGGTTTACCTACGAGCAGTACTTC. This codes for CASSGGRFTYEQYF.

V usage is TRBV7-9 and J usage is TRBJ1-2; 8 nucleotides match TRBD1. This CDR3 is built from 16 residues. Germline V gene lookup returns CDR1 SEHNR and CDR2 FQNEAQ (reference sequence). J was trimmed by 8 bases and V by 4 bases; bases with no gene match: 15. CDR3 amino acids: CASSSTRQGPGGGYTF. The DNA of the CDR3 is TGTGCCAGCAGCTCAACCCGACAGGGGCCCGGGGGGGGCTACACCTTC.